This entry features one TCR beta chain sequence. Its antigen is unknown. The data originate from a study of cytomegalovirus exposure and HLA in healthy donors. The study's findings and limits: Most TCR beta V segments were productive about 90% or about 30% of the time in an earlier analysis. Likely technical artifact: a cluster of highly shared sequence variants.

PCR involved 60 Vbeta and 13 Jbeta primers. The protocol was immunoSEQ multiplex PCR, while the TCRdb copy is restricted to in-frame clones and leaves out a portion. The sample shows some 70,000 clones, about 84% of them seen only once. Trimming took 7 bases from V and 7 from J, leaving 19 bases between them. This CDR3 has 14 amino acids. The V gene's germline CDR1 is SNHLY and CDR2 FYNNEI. The sequenced material came from PBMCs. The clonotype was recovered from a young man in good health and CMV-seropositive. This rearrangement joins TRBV2 to TRBJ1-2; D remains ambiguous. CDR3 sequence: CASKLGPTEGGYTF. In DNA form, the CDR3 reads TGTGCCAGCAAACTTGGGCCAACTGAGGGTGGCTACACCTTC. The entire variable domain, with the rest obtained from reference TRBV2 and TRBJ1-2, is as follows: EPEVTQTPSHQVTQMGQEVILRCVPISNHLYFYWYRQILGQKVEFLVSFYNNEISEKSEIFDDQFSVERPDGSNFTLKIRSTKLEDSAMYFCASKLGPTEGGYTFGSGTRLTVV.